This T cell receptor beta chain was sequenced in a study of CD8 T cells in Susac syndrome. Study in general: Over 5 sequenced Susac syndrome patients had clinically active disease, while eight were in remission.

Reverse transcription of roughly 0.45 to 1 ug RNA was performed with random hexamers. MiXCR, run by TCRdb on the immunoSEQ multiplex PCR reads, gives a single entry per CDR3 protein. The sample includes around 140,000 distinct CDR3 sequences, approximately 95% seen only once; the top ten take 0.14%. Peripheral blood CD8+ and CD4+ T cells were profiled by TCR beta sequencing. CDR3 length equals 11 residues. Trimming cost V 5 bases and J 1 base, with 2 bases left between them. CDR1 is GTSNPN, CDR2 SVGIG, per germline (reference sequence). Material for sequencing was CD4+ T cells from PBMCs. The chain carries TRBV30 and TRBJ2-2, with D hard to call. This TCR was sampled from a human donor with Susac syndrome. The CDR3 DNA follows: TGTGCCTGGGAGAACACCGGGGAGCTGTTTTTT. This gives the protein CAWENTGELFF.